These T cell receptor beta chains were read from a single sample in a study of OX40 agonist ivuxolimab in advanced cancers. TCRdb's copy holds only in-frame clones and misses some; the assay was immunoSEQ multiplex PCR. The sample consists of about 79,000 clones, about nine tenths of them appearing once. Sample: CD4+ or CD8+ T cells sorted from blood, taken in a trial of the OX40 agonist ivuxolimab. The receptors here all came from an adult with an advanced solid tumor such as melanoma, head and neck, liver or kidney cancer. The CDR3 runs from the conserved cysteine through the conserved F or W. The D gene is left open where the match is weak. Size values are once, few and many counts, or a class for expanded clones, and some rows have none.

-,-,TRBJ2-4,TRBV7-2,CASSLAGLVQYF,TGTGCCAGCAGCTTAGCTGGGTTGGTCCAGTACTTC
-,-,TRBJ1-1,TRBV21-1,CASSNGQRGNNTEAFF,TGTGCCAGCAGCAACGGGCAGAGGGGGAATAACACTGAAGCTTTCTTT
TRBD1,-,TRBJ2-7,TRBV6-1,CASSEVDRDRGYF,TGTGCCAGCAGTGAAGTGGACCGGGACAGGGGATACTTC
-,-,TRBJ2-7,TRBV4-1,CASSRLYGGLYEQYF,TGCGCCAGCAGCCGCCTGTATGGGGGGCTCTACGAGCAGTACTTC
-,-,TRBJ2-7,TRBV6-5,CASRLGQEQYF,TGTGCCAGCAGACTAGGACAGGAGCAGTACTTC
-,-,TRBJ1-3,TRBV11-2,CASSSRGDTGNTIYF,TGTGCCAGCAGCTCGCGGGGGGATACTGGAAACACCATATATTTT
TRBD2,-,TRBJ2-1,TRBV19,CASSAGLAGEGEQFF,TGTGCCAGTAGTGCGGGACTAGCGGGAGAAGGTGAGCAGTTCTTC
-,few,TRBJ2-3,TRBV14,CASSQANIYRAFTDTQYF,TGTGCCAGCAGCCAAGCCAATATATACCGGGCCTTCACAGATACGCAGTATTTT
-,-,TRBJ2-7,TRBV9,CASSVGAGDYEQYF,TGTGCCAGCAGCGTAGGGGCAGGGGACTACGAGCAGTACTTC
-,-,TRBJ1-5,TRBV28,CASKGGQGLQPQHF,TGTGCCAGCAAAGGGGGGCAGGGCCTTCAGCCCCAGCATTTT
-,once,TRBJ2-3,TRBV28,CASSTQGDPSSTQYF,TGTGCCAGCAGCACACAGGGAGACCCATCTTCTACGCAGTATTTT
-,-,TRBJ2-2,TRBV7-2,CASSFAGGTGELFF,TGTGCCAGCAGCTTTGCCGGGGGCACCGGGGAGCTGTTTTTT
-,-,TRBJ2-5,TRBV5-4,CASSLGVAAQETQYF,TGTGCCAGCAGCTTGGGGGTAGCGGCACAAGAGACCCAGTACTTC
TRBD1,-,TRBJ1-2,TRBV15,CATSSSPGGRDGYTF,TGTGCCACCAGCAGCTCACCAGGGGGCCGGGATGGCTACACCTTC
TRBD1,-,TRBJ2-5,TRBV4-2,CASSQERGRPGETQYF,TGTGCCAGCAGCCAAGAAAGGGGGCGCCCCGGGGAGACCCAGTACTTC
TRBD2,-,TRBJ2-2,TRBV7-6,CASSLGGSSTGELFF,TGTGCCAGCAGCTTAGGCGGGAGCAGCACCGGGGAGCTGTTTTTT